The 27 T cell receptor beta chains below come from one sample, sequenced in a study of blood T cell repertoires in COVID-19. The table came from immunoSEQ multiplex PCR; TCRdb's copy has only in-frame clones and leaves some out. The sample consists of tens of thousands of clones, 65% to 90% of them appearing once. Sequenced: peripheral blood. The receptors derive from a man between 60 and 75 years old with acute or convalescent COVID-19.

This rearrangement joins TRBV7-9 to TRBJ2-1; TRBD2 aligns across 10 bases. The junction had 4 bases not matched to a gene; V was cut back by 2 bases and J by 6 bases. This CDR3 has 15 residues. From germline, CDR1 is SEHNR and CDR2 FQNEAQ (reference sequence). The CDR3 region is CASSLSLAGVNEQFF. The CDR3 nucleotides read TGTGCCAGCAGCTTAAGCCTAGCGGGAGTCAATGAGCAGTTCTTC. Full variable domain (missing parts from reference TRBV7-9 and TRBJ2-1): DTGVSQNPRHKITKRGQNVTFRCDPISEHNRLYWYRQTLGQGPEFLTYFQNEAQLEKSRLLSDRFSAERPKGSFSTLEIQRTEQGDSAMYLCASSLSLAGVNEQFFGPGTRLTVL.

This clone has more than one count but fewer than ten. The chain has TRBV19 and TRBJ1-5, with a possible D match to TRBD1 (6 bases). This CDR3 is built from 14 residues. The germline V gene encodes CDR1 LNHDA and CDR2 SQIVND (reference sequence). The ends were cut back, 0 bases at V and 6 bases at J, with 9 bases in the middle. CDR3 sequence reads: CASSIEGAGQPQHF. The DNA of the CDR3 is TGTGCCAGTAGTATAGAGGGGGCAGGTCAGCCCCAGCATTTT.

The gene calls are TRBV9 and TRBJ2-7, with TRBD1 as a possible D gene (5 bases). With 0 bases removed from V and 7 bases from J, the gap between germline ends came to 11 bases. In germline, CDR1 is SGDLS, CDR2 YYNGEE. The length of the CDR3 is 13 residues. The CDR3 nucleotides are TGTGCCAGCAGCGTAGAGGGGTTGGGAGAGCAGTACTTC. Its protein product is CASSVEGLGEQYF.

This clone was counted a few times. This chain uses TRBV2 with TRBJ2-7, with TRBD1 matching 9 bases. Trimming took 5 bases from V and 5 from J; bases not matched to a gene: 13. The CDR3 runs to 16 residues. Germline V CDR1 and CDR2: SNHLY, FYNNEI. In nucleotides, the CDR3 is TGTGCCAGCAGTCCTACCTCAGACAGGGGGAAGAACGAGCAGTACTTC. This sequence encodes CASSPTSDRGKNEQYF.

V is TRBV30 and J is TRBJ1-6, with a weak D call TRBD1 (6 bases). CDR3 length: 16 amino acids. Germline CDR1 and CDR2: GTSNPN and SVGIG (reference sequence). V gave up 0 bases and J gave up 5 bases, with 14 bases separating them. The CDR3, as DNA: TGTGCCTGGAGTGTAGGGGGGGCATCGAATAATTCACCCCTCCACTTT. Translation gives CAWSVGGASNNSPLHF.

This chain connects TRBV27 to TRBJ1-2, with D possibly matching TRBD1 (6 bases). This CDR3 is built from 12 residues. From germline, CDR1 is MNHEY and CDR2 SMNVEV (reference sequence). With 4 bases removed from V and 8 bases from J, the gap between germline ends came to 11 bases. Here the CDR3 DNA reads TGTGCCAGCAGTTCCAGGGGAGACGGCTACACCTTC. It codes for CASSSRGDGYTF.

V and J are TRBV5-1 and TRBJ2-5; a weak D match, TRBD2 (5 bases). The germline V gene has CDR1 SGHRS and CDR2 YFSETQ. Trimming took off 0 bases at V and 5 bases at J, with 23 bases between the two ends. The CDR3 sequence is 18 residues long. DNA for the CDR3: TGCGCCAGCAGCTTGGTGGCCCTCAAGACTACCCCGGGGGAGACCCAGTACTTC. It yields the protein CASSLVALKTTPGETQYF.

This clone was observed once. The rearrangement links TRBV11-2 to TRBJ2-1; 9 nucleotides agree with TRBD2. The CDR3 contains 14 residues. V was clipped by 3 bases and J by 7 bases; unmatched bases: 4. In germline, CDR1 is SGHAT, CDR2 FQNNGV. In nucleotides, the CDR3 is TGTGCCAGCAGCTTCGGACTAGCGCTTAATGAGCAGTTCTTC. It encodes CASSFGLALNEQFF.

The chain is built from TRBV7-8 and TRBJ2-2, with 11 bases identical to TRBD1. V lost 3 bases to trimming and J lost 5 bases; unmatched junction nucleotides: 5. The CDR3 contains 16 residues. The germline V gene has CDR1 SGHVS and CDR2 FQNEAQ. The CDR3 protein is CASSFRDRGRTGELFF. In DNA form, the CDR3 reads TGTGCCAGCAGCTTTCGGGACAGGGGGAGAACCGGGGAGCTGTTTTTT.

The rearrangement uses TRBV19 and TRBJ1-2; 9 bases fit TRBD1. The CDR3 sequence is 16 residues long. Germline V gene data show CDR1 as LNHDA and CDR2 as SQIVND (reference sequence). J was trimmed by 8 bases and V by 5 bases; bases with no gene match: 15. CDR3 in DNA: TGTGCCAGTAGTTTACACCAGGACAGGGGCCGCGGGGGCTACACCTTC. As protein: CASSLHQDRGRGGYTF.

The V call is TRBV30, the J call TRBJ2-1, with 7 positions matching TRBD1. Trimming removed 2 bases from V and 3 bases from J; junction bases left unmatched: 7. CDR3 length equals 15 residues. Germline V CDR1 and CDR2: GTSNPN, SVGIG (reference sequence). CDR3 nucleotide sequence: TGTGCCTGGAGTACAACCGGGACAGTCTACAATGAGCAGTTCTTC. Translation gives CAWSTTGTVYNEQFF. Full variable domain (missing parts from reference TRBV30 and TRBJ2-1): SQTIHQWPATLVQPVGSPLSLECTVEGTSNPNLYWYRQAAGRGLQLLFYSVGIGQISSEVPQNLSASRPQDRQFILSSKKLLLSDSGFYLCAWSTTGTVYNEQFFGPGTRLTVL.

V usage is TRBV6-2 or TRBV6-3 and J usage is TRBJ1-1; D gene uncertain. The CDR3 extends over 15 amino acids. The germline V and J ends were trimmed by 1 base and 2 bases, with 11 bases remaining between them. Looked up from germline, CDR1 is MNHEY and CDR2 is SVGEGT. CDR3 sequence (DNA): TGTGCCAGCAGTTACTGGTCAACGGGAAACACTGAAGCTTTCTTT. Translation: CASSYWSTGNTEAFF.

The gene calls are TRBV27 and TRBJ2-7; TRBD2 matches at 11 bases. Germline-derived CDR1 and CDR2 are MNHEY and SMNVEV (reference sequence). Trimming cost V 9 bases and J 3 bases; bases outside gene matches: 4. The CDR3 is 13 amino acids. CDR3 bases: TGTGCCAGTACCGGGACTAGCGGCTACGAGCAGTACTTC. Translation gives CASTGTSGYEQYF.

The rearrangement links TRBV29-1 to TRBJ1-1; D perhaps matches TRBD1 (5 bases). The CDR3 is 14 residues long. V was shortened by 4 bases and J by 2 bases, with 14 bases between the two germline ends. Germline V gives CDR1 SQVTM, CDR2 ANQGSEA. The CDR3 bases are TGCAGCGTTGTTGATTGGGGGGATAACACTGAAGCTTTCTTT. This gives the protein CSVVDWGDNTEAFF.

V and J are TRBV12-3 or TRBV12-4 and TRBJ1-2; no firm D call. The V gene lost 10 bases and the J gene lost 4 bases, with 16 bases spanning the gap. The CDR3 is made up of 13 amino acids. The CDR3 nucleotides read TGTGCCACCTTACTCCGGGGAGTCTATGGCTACACCTTC. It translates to CATLLRGVYGYTF.

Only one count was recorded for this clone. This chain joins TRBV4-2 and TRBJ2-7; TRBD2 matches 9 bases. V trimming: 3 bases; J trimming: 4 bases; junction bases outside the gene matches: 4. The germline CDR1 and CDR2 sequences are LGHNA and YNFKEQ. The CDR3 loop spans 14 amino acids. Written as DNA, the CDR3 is TGTGCCAGCAGCCATGGGAGCGGGAGGTACGAGCAGTACTTC. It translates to CASSHGSGRYEQYF.

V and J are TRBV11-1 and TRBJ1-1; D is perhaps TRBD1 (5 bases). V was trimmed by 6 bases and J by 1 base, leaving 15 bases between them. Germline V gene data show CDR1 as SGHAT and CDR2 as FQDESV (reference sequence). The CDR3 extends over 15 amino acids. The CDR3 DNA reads TGTGCCAGCAGTAGGGGCCCTATGGGGAACACTGAAGCTTTCTTT. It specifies CASSRGPMGNTEAFF.

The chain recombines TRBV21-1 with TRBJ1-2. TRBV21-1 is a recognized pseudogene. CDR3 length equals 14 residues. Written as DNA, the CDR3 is TGTGCCAGCAGTCCAGAGGAGAGGCTCTATGGCTACACCTTC. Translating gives CASSPEERLYGYTF.

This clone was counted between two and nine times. Here the CDR3 reads CASSDGAGWNSPLHF. The CDR3 region has the DNA TGTGCCAGCAGTGATGGGGCGGGGTGGAATTCACCCCTCCACTTT. The chain has TRBV6-1 and TRBJ1-6; weak D call: TRBD1 (5 bases). Per the germline V gene, CDR1 is MNHNS and CDR2 is SASEGT. V was cut by 3 bases and J by 7 bases, with 13 bases left in between. The CDR3 consists of 15 residues.

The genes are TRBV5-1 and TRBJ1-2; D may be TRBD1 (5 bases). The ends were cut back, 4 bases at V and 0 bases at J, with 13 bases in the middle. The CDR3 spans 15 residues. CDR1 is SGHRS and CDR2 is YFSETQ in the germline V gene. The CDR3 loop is CASSPDRGANYGYTF. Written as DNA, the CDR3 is TGCGCCAGCAGCCCAGACCGGGGGGCTAACTATGGCTACACCTTC.

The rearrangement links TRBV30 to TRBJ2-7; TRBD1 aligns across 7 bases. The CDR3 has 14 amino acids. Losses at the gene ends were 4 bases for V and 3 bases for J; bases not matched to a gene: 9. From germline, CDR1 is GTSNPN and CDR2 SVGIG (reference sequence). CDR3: CAWKAQGTVYEQYF. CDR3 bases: TGTGCCTGGAAAGCACAGGGGACCGTCTACGAGCAGTACTTC.

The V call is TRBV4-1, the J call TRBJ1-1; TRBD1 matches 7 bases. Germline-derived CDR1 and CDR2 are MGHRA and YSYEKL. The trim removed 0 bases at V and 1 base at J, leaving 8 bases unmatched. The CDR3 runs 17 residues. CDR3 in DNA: TGCGCCAGCAGCCAAGATCTAGGGGGCCCTTCGAACACTGAAGCTTTCTTT. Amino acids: CASSQDLGGPSNTEAFF.

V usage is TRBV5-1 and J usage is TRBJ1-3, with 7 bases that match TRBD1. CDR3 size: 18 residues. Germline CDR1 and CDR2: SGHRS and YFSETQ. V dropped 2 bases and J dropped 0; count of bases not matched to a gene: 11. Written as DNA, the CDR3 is TGCGCCAGCAGCTTATACAGCACTGACAGGGCCTCTGGAAACACCATATATTTT. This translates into CASSLYSTDRASGNTIYF.

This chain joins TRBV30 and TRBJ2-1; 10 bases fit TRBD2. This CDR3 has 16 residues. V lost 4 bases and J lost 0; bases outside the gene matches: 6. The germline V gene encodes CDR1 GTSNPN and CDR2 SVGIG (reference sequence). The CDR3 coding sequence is TGTGCCTGGACACTAGCGGGAAGGAGCTCCTACAATGAGCAGTTCTTC. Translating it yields CAWTLAGRSSYNEQFF. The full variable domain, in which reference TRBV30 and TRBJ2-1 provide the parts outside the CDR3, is SQTIHQWPATLVQPVGSPLSLECTVEGTSNPNLYWYRQAAGRGLQLLFYSVGIGQISSEVPQNLSASRPQDRQFILSSKKLLLSDSGFYLCAWTLAGRSSYNEQFFGPGTRLTVL.

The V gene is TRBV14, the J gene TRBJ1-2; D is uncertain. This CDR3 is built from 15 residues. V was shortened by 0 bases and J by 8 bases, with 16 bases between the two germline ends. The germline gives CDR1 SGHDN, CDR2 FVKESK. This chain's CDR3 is CASSQEGGRGGGYTF. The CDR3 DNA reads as TGTGCCAGCAGCCAAGAGGGCGGGCGAGGAGGCGGCTACACCTTC.

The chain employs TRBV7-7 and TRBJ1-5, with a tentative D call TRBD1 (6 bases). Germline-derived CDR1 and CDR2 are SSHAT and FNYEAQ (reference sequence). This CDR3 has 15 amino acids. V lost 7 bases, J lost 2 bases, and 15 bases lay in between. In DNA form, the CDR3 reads TGTGCCAGCACCCGGGGGGGGGCAGGCAATCAGCCCCAGCATTTT. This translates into CASTRGGAGNQPQHF.

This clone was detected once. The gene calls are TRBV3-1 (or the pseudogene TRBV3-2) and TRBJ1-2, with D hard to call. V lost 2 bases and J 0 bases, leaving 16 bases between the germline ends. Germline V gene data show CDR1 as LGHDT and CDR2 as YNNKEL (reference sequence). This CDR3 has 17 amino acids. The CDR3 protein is CASSQSVAWVSNYGYTF. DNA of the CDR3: TGTGCCAGCAGCCAATCAGTAGCGTGGGTTTCTAACTATGGCTACACCTTC.